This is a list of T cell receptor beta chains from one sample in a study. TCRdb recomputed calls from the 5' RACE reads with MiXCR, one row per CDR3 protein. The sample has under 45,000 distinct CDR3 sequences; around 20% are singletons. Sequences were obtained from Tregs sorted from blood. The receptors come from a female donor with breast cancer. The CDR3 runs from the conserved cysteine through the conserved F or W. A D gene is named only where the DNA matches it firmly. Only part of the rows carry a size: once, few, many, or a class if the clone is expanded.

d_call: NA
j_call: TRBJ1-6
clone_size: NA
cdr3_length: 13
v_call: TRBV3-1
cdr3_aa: CASSPSTKSPLHF
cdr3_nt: TGTGCCAGCAGCCCTTCGACAAAATCACCCCTCCACTTT

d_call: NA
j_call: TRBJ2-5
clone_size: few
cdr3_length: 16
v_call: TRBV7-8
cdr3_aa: CASSSTSGGTKETQYF
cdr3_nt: TGTGCCAGCAGCTCCACGTCTGGCGGTACTAAAGAGACCCAGTACTTC

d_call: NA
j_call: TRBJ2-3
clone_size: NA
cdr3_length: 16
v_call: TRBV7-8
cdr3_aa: CASSSDGGWGTDTQYF
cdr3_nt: TGTGCCAGCAGCTCAGATGGGGGCTGGGGCACAGATACGCAGTATTTT

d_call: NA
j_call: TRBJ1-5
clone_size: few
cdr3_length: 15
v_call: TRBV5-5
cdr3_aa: CASSLYGTRDQPQHF
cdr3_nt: TGTGCCAGCAGCTTGTATGGGACAAGAGATCAGCCCCAGCATTTT

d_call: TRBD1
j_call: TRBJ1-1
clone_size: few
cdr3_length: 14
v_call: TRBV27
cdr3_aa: CASSSTGASSEAFF
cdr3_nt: TGTGCCAGCAGTTCGACAGGGGCTAGCTCTGAAGCTTTCTTT

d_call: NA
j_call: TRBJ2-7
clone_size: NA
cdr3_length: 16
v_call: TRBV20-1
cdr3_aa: CSARDKRVISSYEQYF
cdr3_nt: TGCAGTGCTAGAGATAAGAGGGTAATCAGCTCCTACGAGCAGTACTTC

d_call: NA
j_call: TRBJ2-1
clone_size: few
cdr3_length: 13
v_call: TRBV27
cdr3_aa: CASSLTTSNEQFF
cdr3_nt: TGTGCCAGCAGTTTAACTACTAGCAATGAGCAGTTCTTC

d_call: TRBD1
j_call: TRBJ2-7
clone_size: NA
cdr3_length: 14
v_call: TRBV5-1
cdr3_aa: CASSLEATGREQYF
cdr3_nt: TGCGCCAGCAGCTTGGAAGCGACAGGGCGCGAGCAGTACTTC

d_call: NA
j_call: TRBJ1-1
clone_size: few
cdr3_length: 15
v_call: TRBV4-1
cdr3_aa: CASSQDRGATSEAFF
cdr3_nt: TGCGCCAGCAGCCAAGATCGGGGGGCGACGTCTGAAGCTTTCTTT

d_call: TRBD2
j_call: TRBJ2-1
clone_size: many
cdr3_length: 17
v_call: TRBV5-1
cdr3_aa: CASRKTPAGDSYNEQFF
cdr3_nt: TGCGCCAGCAGGAAGACCCCAGCGGGAGACTCCTACAATGAGCAGTTCTTC

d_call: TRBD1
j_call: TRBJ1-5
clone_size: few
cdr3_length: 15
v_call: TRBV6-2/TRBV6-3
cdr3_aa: CASSTTGRRNQPQHF
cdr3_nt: TGTGCCAGCAGCACGACAGGGCGCCGCAATCAGCCCCAGCATTTT

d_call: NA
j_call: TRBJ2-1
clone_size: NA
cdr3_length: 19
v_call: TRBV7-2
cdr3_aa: CASSLDGPPGLVDYNEQFF
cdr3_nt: TGTGCCAGCAGCTTAGACGGGCCCCCAGGGCTAGTGGATTACAATGAGCAGTTCTTC

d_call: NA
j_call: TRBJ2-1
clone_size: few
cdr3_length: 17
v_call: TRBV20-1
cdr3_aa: CSARALKGLSSYNEQFF
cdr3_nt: TGCAGTGCTAGAGCATTGAAGGGACTGAGCTCCTACAATGAGCAGTTCTTC

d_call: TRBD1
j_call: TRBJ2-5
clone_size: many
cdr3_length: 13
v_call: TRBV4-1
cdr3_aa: CASSDRGEETQYF
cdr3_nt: TGCGCCAGCAGCGACAGGGGGGAAGAGACCCAGTACTTC

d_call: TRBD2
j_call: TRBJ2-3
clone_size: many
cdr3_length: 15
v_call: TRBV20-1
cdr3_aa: CSASPASGGTDTQYF
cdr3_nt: TGCAGTGCTAGCCCGGCTAGCGGTGGCACAGATACGCAGTATTTT

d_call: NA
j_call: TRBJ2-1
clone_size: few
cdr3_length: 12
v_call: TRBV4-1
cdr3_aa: CASSQGGREQFF
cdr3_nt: TGCGCCAGCAGCCAAGGAGGCAGGGAGCAGTTCTTC

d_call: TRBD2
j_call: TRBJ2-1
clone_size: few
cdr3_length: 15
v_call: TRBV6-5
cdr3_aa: CASRTPGLAGVEQFF
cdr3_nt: TGTGCCAGCAGAACCCCGGGACTAGCGGGAGTTGAGCAGTTCTTC

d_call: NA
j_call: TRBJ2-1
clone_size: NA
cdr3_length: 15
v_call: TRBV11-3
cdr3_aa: CASSSHGGNDNEQFF
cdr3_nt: TGTGCCAGCAGCTCCCATGGGGGAAACGACAATGAGCAGTTCTTC

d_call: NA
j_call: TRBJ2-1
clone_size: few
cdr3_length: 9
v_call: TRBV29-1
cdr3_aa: CSAGGEQFF
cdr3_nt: TGCAGCGCTGGAGGTGAGCAGTTCTTC

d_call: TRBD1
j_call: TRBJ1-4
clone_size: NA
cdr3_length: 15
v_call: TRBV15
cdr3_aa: CATSREWTGNEKLFF
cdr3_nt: TGTGCCACCAGCAGAGAATGGACAGGAAATGAAAAACTGTTTTTT

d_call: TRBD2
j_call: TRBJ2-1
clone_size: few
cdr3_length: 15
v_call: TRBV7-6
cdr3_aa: CASSTGTSSGNEQFF
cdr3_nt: TGTGCCAGCAGCACCGGGACTAGTTCTGGGAATGAGCAGTTCTTC

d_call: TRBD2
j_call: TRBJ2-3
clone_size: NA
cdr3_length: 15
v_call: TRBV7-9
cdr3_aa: CASGFSSGRYDTQYF
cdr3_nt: TGTGCCAGCGGCTTCTCTAGCGGGAGATACGATACGCAGTATTTT

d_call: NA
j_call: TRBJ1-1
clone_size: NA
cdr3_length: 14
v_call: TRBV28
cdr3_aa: CASSRGSVSRKAFF
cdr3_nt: TGTGCCAGCAGTCGAGGGTCCGTGAGTCGGAAGGCTTTCTTT

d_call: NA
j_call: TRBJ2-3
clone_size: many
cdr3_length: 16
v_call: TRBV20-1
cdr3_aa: CSARDRTVFSTDTQYF
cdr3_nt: TGCAGTGCTAGAGATCGAACAGTTTTTAGCACAGATACGCAGTATTTT

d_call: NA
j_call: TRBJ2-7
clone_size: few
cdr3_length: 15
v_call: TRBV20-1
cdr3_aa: CSAGPLVGQAYEQYF
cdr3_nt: TGCAGTGCTGGCCCGTTGGTGGGCCAGGCCTACGAGCAGTACTTC

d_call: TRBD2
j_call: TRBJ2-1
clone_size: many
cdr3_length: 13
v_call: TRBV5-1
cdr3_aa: CASELAGGNEQFF
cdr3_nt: TGCGCCAGCGAACTAGCGGGAGGCAATGAGCAGTTCTTC

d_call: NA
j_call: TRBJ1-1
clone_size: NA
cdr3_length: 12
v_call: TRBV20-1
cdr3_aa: CSARDLRTEAFF
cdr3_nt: TGCAGTGCTAGAGATCTGCGCACTGAAGCTTTCTTT

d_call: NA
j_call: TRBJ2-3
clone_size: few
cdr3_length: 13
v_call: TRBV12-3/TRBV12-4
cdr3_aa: CASSFRNTDTQYF
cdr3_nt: TGTGCCAGCAGTTTTCGGAACACAGATACGCAGTATTTT

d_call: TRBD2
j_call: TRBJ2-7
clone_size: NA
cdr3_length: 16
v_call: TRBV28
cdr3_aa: CASSLTVPGLAGEQYF
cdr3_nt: TGTGCCAGCAGTTTAACCGTACCGGGACTAGCGGGCGAGCAGTACTTC

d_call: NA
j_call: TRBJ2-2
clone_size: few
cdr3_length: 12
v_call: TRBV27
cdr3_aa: CASSQNTGELFF
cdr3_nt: TGTGCCAGCAGTCAGAACACCGGGGAGCTGTTTTTT

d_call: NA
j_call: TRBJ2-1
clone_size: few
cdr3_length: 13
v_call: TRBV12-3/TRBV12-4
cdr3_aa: CASTMGQNNEQFF
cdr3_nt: TGTGCCAGCACCATGGGGCAGAACAATGAGCAGTTCTTC

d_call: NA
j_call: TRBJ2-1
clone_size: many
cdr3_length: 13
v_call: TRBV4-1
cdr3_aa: CASSQDSGNEQFF
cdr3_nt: TGCGCCAGCAGCCAAGATTCGGGGAATGAGCAGTTCTTC

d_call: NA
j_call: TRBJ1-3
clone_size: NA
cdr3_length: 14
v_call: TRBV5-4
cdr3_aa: CASSPPGGRATLYF
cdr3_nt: TGTGCCAGCAGCCCTCCCGGGGGACGAGCCACCCTATATTTT

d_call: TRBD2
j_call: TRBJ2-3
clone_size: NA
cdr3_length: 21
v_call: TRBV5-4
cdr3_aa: CASSLDPFPQRAGGPTDTQYF
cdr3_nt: TGTGCCAGCAGCTTGGATCCATTCCCCCAAAGAGCGGGAGGGCCCACAGATACGCAGTATTTT

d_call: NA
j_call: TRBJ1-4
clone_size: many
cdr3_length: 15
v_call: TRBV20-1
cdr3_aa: CSARDPTTGNEKLFF
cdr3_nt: TGCAGTGCTAGAGACCCAACAACAGGCAATGAAAAACTGTTTTTT

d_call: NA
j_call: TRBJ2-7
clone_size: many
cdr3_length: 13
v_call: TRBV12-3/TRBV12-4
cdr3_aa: CASSTAVTYEQYF
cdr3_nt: TGTGCCAGCAGCACAGCGGTTACCTACGAGCAGTACTTC

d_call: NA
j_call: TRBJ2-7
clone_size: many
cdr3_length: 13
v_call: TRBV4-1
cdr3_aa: CASSQGSGSEQYF
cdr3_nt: TGCGCCAGCAGCCAAGGGTCGGGGTCCGAGCAGTACTTC

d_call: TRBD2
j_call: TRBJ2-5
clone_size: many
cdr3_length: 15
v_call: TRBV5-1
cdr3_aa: CASRPGTSGLETQYF
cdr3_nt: TGCGCCAGCAGACCCGGGACTAGCGGGCTAGAGACCCAGTACTTC

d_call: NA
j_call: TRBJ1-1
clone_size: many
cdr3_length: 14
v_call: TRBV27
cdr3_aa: CASRPYTGNTEAFF
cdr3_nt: TGTGCCAGCAGACCGTACACAGGGAACACTGAAGCTTTCTTT

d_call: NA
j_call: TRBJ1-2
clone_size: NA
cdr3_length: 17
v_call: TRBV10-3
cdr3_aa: CAINFGPQGPSNYGYTF
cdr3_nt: TGTGCCATCAATTTTGGGCCCCAGGGACCATCTAACTATGGCTACACCTTC

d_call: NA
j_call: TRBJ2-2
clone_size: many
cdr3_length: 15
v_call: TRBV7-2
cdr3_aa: CASSFTGIRTGELFF
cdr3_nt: TGTGCCAGCAGCTTTACAGGAATTCGCACCGGGGAGCTGTTTTTT

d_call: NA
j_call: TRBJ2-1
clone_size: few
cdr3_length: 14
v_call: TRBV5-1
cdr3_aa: CASSYPSSYNEQFF
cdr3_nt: TGCGCCAGCAGCTACCCTAGCTCCTACAATGAGCAGTTCTTC

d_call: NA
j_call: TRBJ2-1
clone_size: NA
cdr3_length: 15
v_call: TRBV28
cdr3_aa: CASSLLRVVNNEQFF
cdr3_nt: TGTGCCAGCAGCCTGCTAAGGGTCGTGAACAATGAGCAGTTCTTC

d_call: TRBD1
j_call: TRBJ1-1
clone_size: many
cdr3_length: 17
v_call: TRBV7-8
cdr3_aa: CASSTTGRRIMNTEAFF
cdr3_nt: TGTGCCAGCAGCACGACAGGGCGGCGTATAATGAACACTGAAGCTTTCTTT

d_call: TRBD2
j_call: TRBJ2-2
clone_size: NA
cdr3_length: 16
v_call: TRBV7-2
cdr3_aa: CAISTRLAGGVGELFF
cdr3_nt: TGTGCCATTTCGACCCGCTTAGCGGGAGGGGTCGGGGAGCTGTTTTTT